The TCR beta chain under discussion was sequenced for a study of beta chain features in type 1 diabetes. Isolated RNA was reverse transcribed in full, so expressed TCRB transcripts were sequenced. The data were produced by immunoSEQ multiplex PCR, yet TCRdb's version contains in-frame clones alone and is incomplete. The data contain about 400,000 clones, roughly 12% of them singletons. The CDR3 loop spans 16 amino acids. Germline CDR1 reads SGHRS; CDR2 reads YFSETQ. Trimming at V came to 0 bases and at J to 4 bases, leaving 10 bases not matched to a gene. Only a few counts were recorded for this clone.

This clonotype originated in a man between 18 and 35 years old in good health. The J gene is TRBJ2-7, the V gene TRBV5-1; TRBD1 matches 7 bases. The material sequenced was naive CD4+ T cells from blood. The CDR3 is CASSLVGGQRLYEQYF. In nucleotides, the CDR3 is TGCGCCAGCAGCTTGGTTGGGGGACAGCGCCTTTACGAGCAGTACTTC.